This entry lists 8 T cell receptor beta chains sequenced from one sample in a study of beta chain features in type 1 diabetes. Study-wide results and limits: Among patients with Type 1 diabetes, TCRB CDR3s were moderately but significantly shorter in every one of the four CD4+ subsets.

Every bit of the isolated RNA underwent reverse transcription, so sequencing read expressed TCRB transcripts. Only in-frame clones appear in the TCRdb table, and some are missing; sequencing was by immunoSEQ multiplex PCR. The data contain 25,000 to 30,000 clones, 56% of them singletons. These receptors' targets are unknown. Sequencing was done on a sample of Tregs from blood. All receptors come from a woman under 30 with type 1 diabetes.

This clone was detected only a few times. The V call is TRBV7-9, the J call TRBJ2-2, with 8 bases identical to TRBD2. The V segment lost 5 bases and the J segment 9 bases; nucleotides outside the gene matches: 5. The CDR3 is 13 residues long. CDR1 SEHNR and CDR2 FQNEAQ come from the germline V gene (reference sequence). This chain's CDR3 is CASSHAGGRELFF. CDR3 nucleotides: TGTGCCAGCAGCCATGCGGGGGGCCGGGAGCTGTTTTTT.

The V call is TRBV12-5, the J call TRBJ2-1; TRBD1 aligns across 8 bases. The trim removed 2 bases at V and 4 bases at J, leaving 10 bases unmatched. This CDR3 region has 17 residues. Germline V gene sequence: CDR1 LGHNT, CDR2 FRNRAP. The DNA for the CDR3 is TGTGCTAGTGGTTTGTCAGGGGGCTCGGGGAAATACAATGAGCAGTTCTTC. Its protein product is CASGLSGGSGKYNEQFF.

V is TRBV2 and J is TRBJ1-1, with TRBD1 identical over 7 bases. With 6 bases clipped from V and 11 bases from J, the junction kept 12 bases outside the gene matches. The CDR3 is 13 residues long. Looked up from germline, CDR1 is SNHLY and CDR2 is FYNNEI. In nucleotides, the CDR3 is TGTGCCAGCAGCGGACAGGTTTGGGAAGAGGCTTTCTTT. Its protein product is CASSGQVWEEAFF.

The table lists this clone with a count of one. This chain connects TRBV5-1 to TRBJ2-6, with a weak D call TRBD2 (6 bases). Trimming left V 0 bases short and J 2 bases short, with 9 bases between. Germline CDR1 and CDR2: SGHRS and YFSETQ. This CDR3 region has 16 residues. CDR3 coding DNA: TGCGCCAGCAGCTTGGAAGGGAGGACTGGGGCCAACGTCCTGACTTTC. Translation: CASSLEGRTGANVLTF.

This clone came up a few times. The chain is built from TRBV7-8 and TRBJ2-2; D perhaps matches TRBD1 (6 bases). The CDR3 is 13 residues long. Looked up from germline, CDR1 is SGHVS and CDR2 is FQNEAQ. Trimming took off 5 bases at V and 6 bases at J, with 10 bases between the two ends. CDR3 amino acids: CASSHRESGELFF. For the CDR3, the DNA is TGTGCCAGCAGCCACAGGGAGTCCGGGGAGCTGTTTTTT.

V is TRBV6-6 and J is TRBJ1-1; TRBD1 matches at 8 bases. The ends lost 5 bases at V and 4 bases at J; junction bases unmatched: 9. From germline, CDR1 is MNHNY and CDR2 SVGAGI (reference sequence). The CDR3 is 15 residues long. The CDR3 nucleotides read TGTGCCAGCAGTGTCACCCAGGGGGCCGGCACTGAAGCTTTCTTT. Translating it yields CASSVTQGAGTEAFF.

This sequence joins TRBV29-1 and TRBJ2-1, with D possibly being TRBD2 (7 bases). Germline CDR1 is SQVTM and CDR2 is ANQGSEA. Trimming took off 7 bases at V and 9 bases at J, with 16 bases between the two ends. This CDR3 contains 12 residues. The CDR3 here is CSGARGASEQFF. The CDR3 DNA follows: TGCAGCGGGGCTCGGGGGGCCAGTGAGCAGTTCTTC.

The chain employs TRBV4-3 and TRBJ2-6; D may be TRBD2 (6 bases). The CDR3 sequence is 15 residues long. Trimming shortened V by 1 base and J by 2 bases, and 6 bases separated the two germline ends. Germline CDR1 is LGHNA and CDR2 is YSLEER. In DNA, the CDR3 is TGCGCCAGCAGCCAAGGGGGGGCTGGGGCCAACGTCCTGACTTTC. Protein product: CASSQGGAGANVLTF.